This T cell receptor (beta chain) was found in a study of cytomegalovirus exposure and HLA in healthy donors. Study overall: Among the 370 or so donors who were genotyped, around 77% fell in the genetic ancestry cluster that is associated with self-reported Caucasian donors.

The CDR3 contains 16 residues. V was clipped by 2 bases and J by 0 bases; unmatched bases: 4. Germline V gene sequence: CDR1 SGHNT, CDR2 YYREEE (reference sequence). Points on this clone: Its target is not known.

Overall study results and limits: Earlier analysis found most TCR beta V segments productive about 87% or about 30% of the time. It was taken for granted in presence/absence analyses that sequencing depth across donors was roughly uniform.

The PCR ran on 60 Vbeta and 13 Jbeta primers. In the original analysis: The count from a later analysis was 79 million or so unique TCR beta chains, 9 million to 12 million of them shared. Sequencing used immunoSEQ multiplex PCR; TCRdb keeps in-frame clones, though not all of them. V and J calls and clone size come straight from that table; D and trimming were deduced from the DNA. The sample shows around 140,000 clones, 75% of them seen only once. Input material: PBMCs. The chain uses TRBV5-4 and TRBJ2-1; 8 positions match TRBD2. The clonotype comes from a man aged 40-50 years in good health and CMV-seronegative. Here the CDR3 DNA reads TGTGCCAGCAGCTTCCCCGGGGGGGGCTCCTACAATGAGCAGTTCTTC. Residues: CASSFPGGGSYNEQFF.